This is a list of T cell receptor beta chains from one sample in a study of blood T cell repertoires in COVID-19. The method was immunoSEQ multiplex PCR; TCRdb's version includes in-frame clones alone and lacks a portion of them. Of roughly 150,000 clones listed, 82% are singletons. Material for sequencing was peripheral blood. These receptors all stem from a human donor with acute or convalescent COVID-19. The donor label of this sample is uncertain. Both conserved end residues are part of each CDR3. A D gene is named only where the DNA matches it firmly. The size of a clone is reported for some rows only, either as once, few or many, or as a class for expanded clones.

.	TRBV18	.	TRBJ2-2	TGTGCCAGCTCACCAGTAACAGATCGATCCGCCGGGGAGCTGTTTTTT	CASSPVTDRSAGELFF
.	TRBV27	.	TRBJ1-5	TGTGCCAGCAGCTCCGGACAGAGCAGTTATAGCAATCAGCCCCAGCATTTT	CASSSGQSSYSNQPQHF
.	TRBV20-1	TRBD1	TRBJ1-2	TGCAGTGCTAGTGACAGGGGGCGAGGGGGTGGCTACACCTTC	CSASDRGRGGGYTF
.	TRBV6-5	TRBD1	TRBJ2-7	TGTGCCACCCGACAGGGCGTACTCTACGAGCAGTACTTC	CATRQGVLYEQYF
.	TRBV6-1	TRBD1	TRBJ1-5	TGTGCCAGCAGTGAATTATTTGACAGGGGGGAGCATTTT	CASSELFDRGEHF
.	TRBV2	.	TRBJ1-6	TGTGCCAGCAGCGGACAGACCTATAATTCACCCCTCCACTTT	CASSGQTYNSPLHF
.	TRBV9	TRBD1	TRBJ1-1	TGTGCCAGCAGCGTCGGACAGGGGCCCACTGAAGCTTTCTTT	CASSVGQGPTEAFF
once	TRBV2	.	TRBJ2-2	TGTGCCAGCGTGGGCAGGATTAACACCGGGGAGCTGTTTTTT	CASVGRINTGELFF
once	TRBV11-2	TRBD2	TRBJ2-1	TGTGCCAGCAGCTCAGGACTAGCGGGGGCTCAGTTCTTC	CASSSGLAGAQFF
few	TRBV19	.	TRBJ1-1	TGTGCCAGTAGTATAGACGGGGTCGGCACTGAAGCTTTCTTT	CASSIDGVGTEAFF
.	TRBV19	TRBD1	TRBJ1-2	TGTGCCAGTAGTTCGGGACAGGGGGCGCGGCCCTATGGCTACACCTTC	CASSSGQGARPYGYTF
.	TRBV6-5	.	TRBJ1-2	TGTGCCAGCAGATCACCGGGACATACTAACTATGGCTACACCTTC	CASRSPGHTNYGYTF
.	TRBV2	TRBD2	TRBJ2-1	TGTGCCAGCAGTGAGGGTCCTAGCGGGGGGGTCTCCTACAATGAGCAGTTCTTC	CASSEGPSGGVSYNEQFF
.	TRBV30	.	TRBJ1-1	TGTGCCTGGAGTGGCGGACAGTTGAACACTGAAGCTTTCTTT	CAWSGGQLNTEAFF
.	TRBV3-1/TRBV3-2	.	TRBJ1-1	TGTGCCAGCAGCCTTCGAGGCCCCGCTGAAGCTTTCTTT	CASSLRGPAEAFF
.	TRBV18	.	TRBJ2-5	TGTGCCAGCTCACCTTTCAGGGAGACCCAGTACTTC	CASSPFRETQYF
.	TRBV11-2	.	TRBJ1-3	TGTGCCAGCAGCTTAGACGGAGTCTCTGGAAACACCATATATTTT	CASSLDGVSGNTIYF
once	TRBV29-1	.	TRBJ1-1	TGCAGCGCTTCCCCGGGGAACACTGAAGCTTTCTTT	CSASPGNTEAFF
few	TRBV18	.	TRBJ1-1	TGTGCCAGCGCTCGAAACAGGGAAACTGAAGCTTTCTTT	CASARNRETEAFF
.	TRBV5-1	.	TRBJ1-4	TGCGCCAGCAGCTTGGACAGGGCAACTAATGAAAAACTGTTTTTT	CASSLDRATNEKLFF
.	TRBV7-9	.	TRBJ1-2	TGTGCCAGCAGCTTAGATGGGGGGACGCGTGGCTACACCTTC	CASSLDGGTRGYTF
.	TRBV3-1/TRBV3-2	TRBD1	TRBJ2-1	TGTGCCAGCAGCCGAAGAATGACAGGGGGAGAGGGGGATGAGCAGTTCTTC	CASSRRMTGGEGDEQFF
few	TRBV2	.	TRBJ1-2	TGTGCCGCCAAAGGAGAGTTCCTCTATGGCTACACCTTC	CAAKGEFLYGYTF
few	TRBV19	.	TRBJ1-6	TGTGCCAGTAGTATTCAGTTCTATAATTCACCCCTCCACTTT	CASSIQFYNSPLHF
.	TRBV25-1	.	TRBJ2-1	TGTGCCAGCAGTGGGGGAAGGGGTAGGGGTATTCCTGGCGAGCAGTTCTTC	CASSGGRGRGIPGEQFF
.	TRBV29-1	TRBD1	TRBJ1-1	TGCAGCGTAGCAGGGGGGAACACTGAAGCTTTCTTT	CSVAGGNTEAFF
.	TRBV19	.	TRBJ2-3	TGTGCCAGTAGTATTAATTCGGGGGGCACAGATACGCAGTATTTT	CASSINSGGTDTQYF
few	TRBV6-5	TRBD1	TRBJ2-2	TGTGCCAGCAGTTGGGGGGCCAGGGGGCAGCTGTTTTTT	CASSWGARGQLFF
.	TRBV27	.	TRBJ1-6	TGTGCCAGCAGGAAAGATATTAGGAGCTCCTATAATTCACCCCTCCACTTT	CASRKDIRSSYNSPLHF
.	TRBV10-2	TRBD2	TRBJ2-1	TGCGCCAGCAGTCGACTAGCGGGGGGGCTTTACAATGAGCAGTTCTTC	CASSRLAGGLYNEQFF
.	TRBV4-2	TRBD1	TRBJ1-6	TGTGCCAGCAGCCCGGGACAGGGAAATTCACCCCTCCACTTT	CASSPGQGNSPLHF
.	TRBV7-2	.	TRBJ1-4	TGTGCCAGCAGCTTAGCCCTACAGATAACGAATGAAAAACTGTTTTTT	CASSLALQITNEKLFF
.	TRBV27	.	TRBJ2-7	TGTGCCAGCAGTCGGGTCGGGGCAGGGGTAAACCACGAGCAGTACTTC	CASSRVGAGVNHEQYF
.	TRBV4-3	TRBD1	TRBJ1-1	TGCGCCAGCAGCCAAGAGGGGACAGGGGGCACTGAAGCTTTCTTT	CASSQEGTGGTEAFF
.	TRBV2	.	TRBJ2-6	TGTGCCAGCACCGGACAATTGCTCTCTGGGGCCAACGTCCTGACTTTC	CASTGQLLSGANVLTF
.	TRBV5-1	TRBD1	TRBJ2-7	TGCGCCAGCAGCCAGGGACAGGTGGGCTACGAGCAGTACTTC	CASSQGQVGYEQYF
.	TRBV5-1	TRBD2	TRBJ2-5	TGCGCCAGCAGAGGCGGGGCGGGGGGGGCCCCGGGCCAAGAGACCCAGTACTTC	CASRGGAGGAPGQETQYF
.	TRBV10-2	.	TRBJ2-1	TGCGCCAGCAGTCGGGGGTCCTACAATGAGCAGTTCTTC	CASSRGSYNEQFF
.	TRBV2	TRBD1	TRBJ1-4	TGTGCCAGCCTCGGAGGGGGACAGGGGGAAAAACTGTTTTTT	CASLGGGQGEKLFF
.	TRBV27	.	TRBJ1-1	TGTGCCAGCAGTAGTCGGACGGGGTCAAACACTGAAGCTTTCTTT	CASSSRTGSNTEAFF
few	TRBV29-1	.	TRBJ1-4	TGCAGCGTTGGAGCAACTAATGAAAAACTGTTTTTT	CSVGATNEKLFF
few	TRBV10-3	TRBD1	TRBJ2-1	TGTGCCACTACGACAGGGGGCCCCTACAATGAGCAGTTCTTC	CATTTGGPYNEQFF
.	TRBV2	TRBD2	TRBJ2-1	TGTGCCAGCAGGGAGGGACTAGCGGGGGAGAATGAGCAGTTCTTC	CASREGLAGENEQFF
.	TRBV10-2	.	TRBJ1-6	TGCGCCAGCTGGTTGGGACTTAATTCACCCCTCCACTTT	CASWLGLNSPLHF
.	TRBV3-1/TRBV3-2	.	TRBJ1-5	TGTGCCAGCAGCGCGACAGGCCAGCCCCAGCATTTT	CASSATGQPQHF
.	TRBV3-1/TRBV3-2	TRBD1	TRBJ2-5	TGTGCCAGCAGCTCAACGAGGGGGCAGGAGGAGACCCAGTACTTC	CASSSTRGQEETQYF
few	TRBV11-2	.	TRBJ1-2	TGTGCCAGCAGAGAACGGGGATATGGCTACACCTTC	CASRERGYGYTF
.	TRBV11-1	TRBD2	TRBJ2-4	TGTGCCAGCAGCTTCCTCGGGGGGGCAGCCAAAAACATTCAGTACTTC	CASSFLGGAAKNIQYF
.	TRBV12-5	.	TRBJ2-7	TGTGCTAGTGGTTTGGTACTTGAACGGGTCCCCTACGAGCAGTACTTC	CASGLVLERVPYEQYF
.	TRBV29-1	TRBD1	TRBJ1-1	TGCAGCGTGGGGACAGGGGTAGGAACTGAAGCTTTCTTT	CSVGTGVGTEAFF
.	TRBV5-1	.	TRBJ2-3	TGCGCCAGCAGCCCCTTAGCCACAGATACGCAGTATTTT	CASSPLATDTQYF
few	TRBV7-9	.	TRBJ1-2	TGTGCCAGCAGCTTCGACAGGAAGATAAGGAATGGCTACACCTTC	CASSFDRKIRNGYTF
.	TRBV6-6	TRBD1	TRBJ1-2	TGTGCCAGCAGTTCCCGAGGACAGGGCGAGGGAGGCTACACCTTC	CASSSRGQGEGGYTF
.	TRBV19	.	TRBJ1-1	TGTGCCAGTAGTATAGGTCCCACGAGGGCGTGGGACACTGAAGCTTTCTTT	CASSIGPTRAWDTEAFF
.	TRBV19	.	TRBJ2-2	TGTGCCAGTAGTATCGGTGGTGGGGCCACCGGGGAGCTGTTTTTT	CASSIGGGATGELFF
.	TRBV7-2	.	TRBJ2-5	TGTGCCAGCAGCTCCAGACAGGCGTCGTACCAAGAGACCCAGTACTTC	CASSSRQASYQETQYF
.	TRBV6-5	.	TRBJ2-7	TGTGCCAGCAACCCACCCGGGTTGGGCGAGCAGTACTTC	CASNPPGLGEQYF